Following are 31 T cell receptor beta chains from one sample sequenced in a study of T cell responses to AZD1222 COVID-19 vaccine. Sequenced by immunoSEQ multiplex PCR; TCRdb stores in-frame clones only, minus some. The data hold about 150,000 clones, with almost 85% observed a single time. Sequenced here: peripheral blood, sampled 28 days after the second dose of the MenACWY control vaccine. The receptors come from an adult who received the MenACWY meningococcal vaccine as a control.

This clone turned up a few times. The rearrangement joins TRBV2 to TRBJ2-3; 7 nucleotides align to TRBD1. This CDR3 contains 14 residues. Germline V lookup: CDR1 SNHLY, CDR2 FYNNEI. V trimming: 8 bases; J trimming: 1 base; junction bases outside the gene matches: 6. The CDR3 sequence is CASSRTGRTDTQYF. As DNA, the CDR3 is TGTGCCAGCTCGAGGACAGGTCGCACAGATACGCAGTATTTT.

V gene TRBV6-5 combines with J gene TRBJ2-1; D possibly matches TRBD1 or TRBD2 (5 bases each). Between the trimmed V and J ends, which lost 0 bases and 6 bases, there was a span of 12 bases. This CDR3 is built from 15 residues. Germline CDR1 MNHEY, CDR2 SVGAGI. The DNA for the CDR3 is TGTGCCAGCAGTTACTCGAACGGGGCCGTCAATGAGCAGTTCTTC. This gives the protein CASSYSNGAVNEQFF.

The CDR3 spells CACNTGLSGNTIYF. The CDR3 DNA sequence: TGTGCCTGCAATACAGGGCTCTCTGGAAACACCATATATTTT. The V gene is TRBV30, the J gene TRBJ1-3; perhaps TRBD1 as D (6 bases). V was clipped by 6 bases and J by 0 bases, with 12 bases between them. The length of the CDR3 is 14 residues. CDR1 and CDR2 from the germline V gene are GTSNPN and SVGIG (reference sequence).

This clone has a handful of counts. Here the CDR3 reads CASCPGEATNEKLFF. The CDR3 coding sequence is TGTGCCAGCTGCCCAGGGGAGGCAACTAATGAAAAACTGTTTTTT. The V and J genes are TRBV25-1 and TRBJ1-4, with D maybe TRBD1 (6 bases). The CDR3 covers 15 residues. Germline CDR1 is MGHDK and CDR2 is SYGVNS. Deletions cut 8 bases from V and 0 bases from J, with 13 bases between.

This clone was counted once. V and J are TRBV2 and TRBJ2-5, with 9 bases identical to TRBD2. Per the germline V gene, CDR1 is SNHLY and CDR2 is FYNNEI. The CDR3 spans 13 residues. Unmatched junction bases numbered 4, after V lost 7 bases and J lost 4 bases. The CDR3 nucleotides read TGTGCCAGCATGCGTAGCGGGGGAGAGACCCAGTACTTC. Residues: CASMRSGGETQYF.

The rearrangement joins TRBV6-5 to TRBJ1-2; D ambiguous. The CDR3 runs 14 residues. The germline V and J ends were trimmed by 2 bases and 7 bases, with 14 bases remaining between them. Germline V gene lookup returns CDR1 MNHEY and CDR2 SVGAGI. The CDR3 loop reads CASSYDLVWGGYTF. The CDR3 DNA reads as TGTGCCAGCAGTTACGATTTGGTTTGGGGTGGCTACACCTTC.

This clone was recorded only once. The V and J genes are TRBV29-1 and TRBJ2-1; TRBD2 aligns across 7 bases. The CDR3 covers 16 residues. Unmatched junction bases numbered 13, after V lost 6 bases and J lost 2 bases. Germline V gene lookup returns CDR1 SQVTM and CDR2 ANQGSEA. The DNA of the CDR3 is TGCAGCGTCCGCGGGGGACGGGAAAGTGCCTACAATGAGCAGTTCTTC. Amino acid sequence: CSVRGGRESAYNEQFF.

The rearrangement uses TRBV27 and TRBJ2-3; no firm D call. Germline CDR1 reads MNHEY; CDR2 reads SMNVEV (reference sequence). Trimming took 7 bases from V and 5 from J, leaving 22 bases between them. The CDR3 consists of 16 residues. The CDR3 sequence: CASKPWDNRNQDTQYF. DNA of the CDR3: TGTGCCAGCAAGCCCTGGGATAACCGGAATCAAGATACGCAGTATTTT.

The genes are TRBV14 and TRBJ1-5; D remains unclear. The V end was cut by 3 bases, the J end by 1 base, with 7 bases between. The CDR3 consists of 14 residues. Germline CDR1 is SGHDN and CDR2 is FVKESK. CDR3 coding DNA: TGTGCCAGCAGCCAGGTAGGGAGCAATCAGCCCCAGCATTTT. Its protein is CASSQVGSNQPQHF.

This chain links TRBV6-5 with TRBJ2-2; D may correspond to TRBD1 or TRBD2 (5 bases each). CDR1 and CDR2 (germline): MNHEY, SVGAGI. The germline V and J ends were trimmed by 4 bases and 9 bases, with 9 bases remaining between them. This CDR3 is built from 12 residues. CDR3 sequence reads: CASSSGPWELFF. DNA for the CDR3: TGTGCCAGCAGTTCGGGACCTTGGGAGCTGTTTTTT.

CDR3 protein: CASRSGAGGSGNTIYF. The CDR3, as DNA: TGTGCCAGTCGTTCGGGGGCCGGAGGAAGTGGAAACACCATATATTTT. The chain is built from TRBV19 and TRBJ1-3; TRBD1 is a possible D gene (6 bases). CDR1 LNHDA and CDR2 SQIVND come from the germline V gene (reference sequence). The V end was cut by 8 bases, the J end by 3 bases, with 20 bases between. The CDR3 is 16 amino acids.

The chain links TRBV5-1 to TRBJ1-1; possible D gene TRBD1, 5 bases. Germline values: CDR1 SGHRS, CDR2 YFSETQ. V gave up 0 bases and J gave up 6 bases, with 12 bases separating them. CDR3 length: 14 residues. Written as DNA, the CDR3 is TGCGCCAGCAGCTTGGGACTGCGGGGCGCTGAAGCTTTCTTT. Its protein product is CASSLGLRGAEAFF.

The chain couples TRBV10-1 to TRBJ2-2; D call uncertain. Trimming cost V 6 bases and J 4 bases, with 15 bases left between them. The CDR3 sequence is 15 residues long. CDR1 and CDR2 from the germline V gene are WNHNN and SYGVQD (reference sequence). CDR3 sequence reads: CASSLGRSGTGELFF. The CDR3 DNA reads as TGCGCCAGCAGCCTCGGACGCTCGGGCACCGGGGAGCTGTTTTTT.

This chain uses TRBV19 with TRBJ2-3, with 7 bases lining up with TRBD1. Per the germline V gene, CDR1 is LNHDA and CDR2 is SQIVND (reference sequence). V shed 5 bases, J shed 6 bases, and the junction held 14 bases outside the gene matches. This CDR3 contains 16 residues. For the CDR3, the DNA is TGTGCCAGTAGTCTCCGGGACAGCCCAGTTAGGGATACGCAGTATTTT. Translation gives CASSLRDSPVRDTQYF.

The chain combines TRBV12-3 or TRBV12-4 with TRBJ1-6; the D is unclear. The V end was cut by 6 bases, the J end by 11 bases, with 14 bases between. The CDR3 length is 13 residues. In nucleotides, the CDR3 is TGTGCCAGCAGCCAGAAGGTGGTGACACCCCTCCACTTT. It yields the protein CASSQKVVTPLHF.

This clone showed up just a few times. The V and J genes are TRBV30 and TRBJ1-2; no reliable D call. V lost 4 bases and J 0 bases, leaving 15 bases between the germline ends. Germline V gene data show CDR1 as GTSNPN and CDR2 as SVGIG (reference sequence). The CDR3 covers 15 residues. The CDR3 region is CAWNTERRANYGYTF. In DNA, the CDR3 is TGTGCCTGGAACACTGAGAGGAGAGCTAACTATGGCTACACCTTC. Supplemented by reference TRBV30 and TRBJ1-2, the full variable domain reads SQTIHQWPATLVQPVGSPLSLECTVEGTSNPNLYWYRQAAGRGLQLLFYSVGIGQISSEVPQNLSASRPQDRQFILSSKKLLLSDSGFYLCAWNTERRANYGYTFGSGTRLTVV.

The chain uses TRBV11-2 and TRBJ2-1; a possible D gene is TRBD2 (6 bases). The CDR3 extends over 16 amino acids. V was clipped by 5 bases and J by 0 bases, with 14 bases between them. Germline V gene data show CDR1 as SGHAT and CDR2 as FQNNGV. CDR3 sequence (DNA): TGTGCCAGCAGCCATGGGACTCTCCTCTCCTACAATGAGCAGTTCTTC. This codes for CASSHGTLLSYNEQFF.

The chain couples TRBV5-1 to TRBJ1-1; D gene unclear. V was clipped by 4 bases and J by 0 bases, with 7 bases between them. The CDR3 consists of 13 residues. Germline CDR1 and CDR2: SGHRS and YFSETQ. CDR3 loop: CASSLTLNTEAFF. In DNA, the CDR3 is TGCGCCAGCAGCCTGACACTGAACACTGAAGCTTTCTTT.

This rearrangement joins TRBV15 to TRBJ1-1, with D unresolved. This CDR3 is built from 17 residues. CDR1 and CDR2 from the germline V gene are LNHNV and YYDKDF (reference sequence). V gave up 0 bases and J gave up 4 bases, with 18 bases separating them. CDR3 sequence (DNA): TGTGCCACCAGCAGAGATCTGGCGGCTGAATTGGGCACTGAAGCTTTCTTT. Translating gives CATSRDLAAELGTEAFF.

This clone showed up just a few times. V gene TRBV6-1 combines with J gene TRBJ1-2; D is unclear. V was pared by 2 bases and J by 7 bases, with 14 bases between. The CDR3 length is 14 residues. Germline-derived CDR1 and CDR2 are MNHNS and SASEGT. CDR3 loop: CASSENRGEGGYTF. Written as DNA, the CDR3 is TGTGCCAGCAGTGAAAATCGGGGAGAGGGTGGCTACACCTTC.

This chain links TRBV30 with TRBJ1-2; D may be TRBD1 (5 bases). Trimming removed 2 bases at V and 3 bases at J, with 25 bases between. The CDR3 extends over 18 amino acids. Germline CDR1 is GTSNPN and CDR2 is SVGIG (reference sequence). The CDR3 loop is CAWSRAARQKVGDYGYTF. CDR3 coding DNA: TGTGCCTGGAGTAGGGCGGCGAGACAGAAGGTAGGAGACTATGGCTACACCTTC.

The genes are TRBV5-1 and TRBJ2-1; perhaps TRBD2 as D (6 bases). Germline CDR1 reads SGHRS; CDR2 reads YFSETQ. The CDR3 length is 15 residues. The V gene lost 6 bases and the J gene lost 2 bases, with 15 bases spanning the gap. The CDR3 sequence: CASTVTGVTYNEQFF. The CDR3 DNA reads as TGCGCCAGCACCGTGACGGGAGTCACCTACAATGAGCAGTTCTTC.

The chain recombines TRBV6-5 with TRBJ1-1; no clear D. Germline lookup yields CDR1 MNHEY and CDR2 SVGAGI. V was pared by 7 bases and J by 1 base, with 13 bases between. The CDR3 sequence is 14 residues long. The CDR3 bases are TGTGCCAGCAACCTGGTTGCAGGGAACACTGAAGCTTTCTTT. Protein sequence: CASNLVAGNTEAFF.

The chain carries TRBV13 and TRBJ2-1; 8 bases are a match to TRBD2. The V gene's germline CDR1 is PRHDT and CDR2 FYEKMQ (reference sequence). V lost 3 bases to trimming and J lost 5 bases; unmatched junction nucleotides: 0. This CDR3 comprises 13 residues. CDR3 residues: CASSLGLDNEQFF. CDR3 coding DNA: TGTGCCAGCAGCTTGGGACTAGACAATGAGCAGTTCTTC.

This rearrangement joins TRBV5-1 to TRBJ2-5; D unclear. The germline CDR1 and CDR2 sequences are SGHRS and YFSETQ. The V end was cut by 2 bases, the J end by 5 bases, with 4 bases between. The CDR3 extends over 11 amino acids. The CDR3 region is CASSFSETQYF. The DNA of the CDR3 is TGCGCCAGCAGCTTTTCCGAGACCCAGTACTTC.

CDR3 coding DNA: TGTGCCAGTAGTACCACAGGGGGAAACACTGAAGCTTTCTTT. The encoded protein is CASSTTGGNTEAFF. V and J are TRBV19 and TRBJ1-1; 8 bases are a match to TRBD1. The CDR3 spans 14 residues. Germline trimming cut 4 bases from V and 2 bases from J; bases unmatched to any gene: 3. Germline V gene sequence: CDR1 LNHDA, CDR2 SQIVND (reference sequence).

CDR3 bases: TGTGCCAGCGGTAGCGGGAGTCGGGCTCAGTACTTC. Its translation: CASGSGSRAQYF. The V gene is TRBV25-1, the J gene TRBJ2-5; 9 positions agree with TRBD2. Unmatched junction bases numbered 9, after V lost 8 bases and J lost 11 bases. CDR3 length: 12 residues. Germline loops: CDR1 MGHDK, CDR2 SYGVNS.

This chain uses TRBV7-9 with TRBJ1-2; D unresolved. CDR3 length: 13 residues. Germline V gives CDR1 SEHNR, CDR2 FQNEAQ (reference sequence). Trimming stripped 5 bases from V and 8 bases from J, with 15 bases between. The CDR3 spells CASSQFDPFGYTF. In DNA form, the CDR3 reads TGTGCCAGCAGCCAATTTGACCCCTTCGGCTACACCTTC. Based on the CDR3 plus reference TRBV7-9 and TRBJ1-2, the full variable domain is DTGVSQNPRHKITKRGQNVTFRCDPISEHNRLYWYRQTLGQGPEFLTYFQNEAQLEKSRLLSDRFSAERPKGSFSTLEIQRTEQGDSAMYLCASSQFDPFGYTFGSGTRLTVV.

This chain links TRBV10-3 with TRBJ1-5; tentative D call: TRBD1 (5 bases). Germline V gives CDR1 ENHRY, CDR2 SYGVKD. There are 13 residues in the CDR3. Trimming left V 2 bases short and J 7 bases short, with 9 bases between. This CDR3 is CAISELWGQPQHF. The CDR3 nucleotides are TGTGCCATCAGTGAGCTTTGGGGCCAGCCCCAGCATTTT.

This chain links TRBV27 with TRBJ2-7, with 12 bases identical to TRBD2. The CDR3 loop spans 16 amino acids. Germline CDR1 reads MNHEY; CDR2 reads SMNVEV (reference sequence). V trimming: 3 bases; J trimming: 5 bases; junction bases outside the gene matches: 8. The chain's CDR3 is CASSFRLAGGRNEQYF. The CDR3 coding sequence is TGTGCCAGCAGTTTCCGGCTAGCGGGAGGGAGGAACGAGCAGTACTTC.

The chain employs TRBV18 and TRBJ1-5; 11 positions match TRBD1. J lost 7 bases, V lost 4 bases, and 6 bases had no gene match. Germline CDR1 is KGHSH and CDR2 is LQKENI. This CDR3 comprises 15 residues. The CDR3 DNA sequence: TGTGCCAGCTCACGAGGGACAGGGGGAGGACAGCCCCAGCATTTT. It yields the protein CASSRGTGGGQPQHF.